The 32 T cell receptor beta chains listed next were all sequenced from one sample in a study of cytomegalovirus exposure and HLA in healthy donors. The primer mix had 60 Vbeta and 13 Jbeta primers. Libraries were prepared by immunoSEQ multiplex PCR; TCRdb keeps only in-frame clonotypes and omits some of them. The sample holds some 110,000 clones, 78% seen once. The material sequenced was PBMCs. The receptors stem from a woman aged 40 to 50 in good health and CMV-seronegative.

This clone has just a few counts. The J gene is TRBJ1-1, the V gene TRBV5-6, with a weak D call TRBD1 (5 bases). V was pared by 4 bases and J by 1 base, with 11 bases between. CDR3 size: 14 residues. CDR1 and CDR2 (germline): SGHDT, YYEEEE. Here the CDR3 reads CASSMGRRNTEAFF. As DNA, the CDR3 is TGTGCCAGCAGCATGGGACGGAGGAACACTGAAGCTTTCTTT. Combining the CDR3 with reference TRBV5-6 and TRBJ1-1 gives the whole variable domain DAGVTQSPTHLIKTRGQQVTLRCSPKSGHDTVSWYQQALGQGPQFIFQYYEEEERQRGNFPDRFSGHQFPNYSSELNVNALLLGDSALYLCASSMGRRNTEAFFGQGTRLTVV.

J is TRBJ2-2 and V is TRBV7-8, with D maybe TRBD2 (5 bases). The V and J ends lost 4 bases and 6 bases respectively, with 12 bases between them. Germline V gene sequence: CDR1 SGHVS, CDR2 FQNEAQ. This CDR3 has 14 residues. The CDR3 DNA is TGTGCCAGCAGCTCCGCAGGACTTGCCGGGGAGCTGTTTTTT. Amino acid sequence: CASSSAGLAGELFF.

The sample holds a few counts of this clone. V is TRBV4-3 and J is TRBJ2-5, with a possible D match to TRBD2 (6 bases). This CDR3 has 17 amino acids. The germline gives CDR1 LGHNA, CDR2 YSLEER. The germline V and J ends were trimmed by 1 base and 5 bases, with 20 bases remaining between them. CDR3 loop: CASSQVLGTFGRETQYF. DNA for the CDR3: TGCGCCAGCAGCCAAGTACTCGGGACTTTTGGTCGGGAGACCCAGTACTTC.

Worth noting for this clone: The junction and the germline gene differ at one end; a read error may be behind it. The chain couples TRBV7-7 to TRBJ1-1, with unresolved D. This CDR3 spans 14 amino acids. The germline V gene encodes CDR1 SSHAT and CDR2 FNYEAQ (reference sequence). The CDR3 is CASNPIRERAEAFF. As DNA, the CDR3 is TGTGCTAGCAACCCAATTCGGGAGAGGGCTGAAGCTTTCTTT.

This sequence joins TRBV19 and TRBJ2-1; 10 bases are a match to TRBD1. V was pared by 4 bases and J by 1 base, with 13 bases of the junction left unmatched. This CDR3 is 19 amino acids long. Per the germline V gene, CDR1 is LNHDA and CDR2 is SQIVND (reference sequence). The CDR3, as DNA: TGTGCCAGTAGTACCCCTGGGACAGGGGACCCTTCATCCTACAATGAGCAGTTCTTC. It codes for CASSTPGTGDPSSYNEQFF.

J is TRBJ2-1 and V is TRBV9, with 12 bases fitting TRBD2. The CDR3 has 16 amino acids. Trimming cost V 6 bases and J 2 bases; bases outside gene matches: 6. CDR1 is SGDLS and CDR2 is YYNGEE in the germline V gene. As DNA, the CDR3 is TGTGCCAGCACCGATAGACTAGCGGGAGCCTACAATGAGCAGTTCTTC. Translation gives CASTDRLAGAYNEQFF. Looking up the rest from reference TRBV9 and TRBJ2-1 gives the full variable domain: DSGVTQTPKHLITATGQRVTLRCSPRSGDLSVYWYQQSLDQGLQFLIQYYNGEERAKGNILERFSAQQFPDLHSELNLSSLELGDSALYFCASTDRLAGAYNEQFFGPGTRLTVL.

The genes are TRBV21-1 and TRBJ1-5; whether TRBD1, the table's D call, matches the DNA was not checked. TRBV21-1 has pseudogene status. The length of the CDR3 is 13 residues. The CDR3 nucleotides read TGTGCCACAGGACAAGCCGTAAATCAGCCCCAGCATTTT. This codes for CATGQAVNQPQHF.

The chain links TRBV18 to TRBJ1-1, with no clear D. CDR1 is KGHSH and CDR2 is LQKENI in the germline V gene. CDR3 length: 12 amino acids. Trimming left V 5 bases short and J 5 bases short, with 9 bases between. CDR3 region: CASSSVRTEAFF. DNA for the CDR3: TGTGCCAGCTCATCGGTACGGACTGAAGCTTTCTTT. The entire variable domain, with the rest obtained from reference TRBV18 and TRBJ1-1, is as follows: NAGVMQNPRHLVRRRGQEARLRCSPMKGHSHVYWYRQLPEEGLKFMVYLQKENIIDESGMPKERFSAEFPKEGPSILRIQQVVRGDSAAYFCASSSVRTEAFFGQGTRLTVV.

This clone was seen only a few times. The V gene is TRBV5-4, the J gene TRBJ1-1; 10 bases line up with TRBD1. This CDR3 has 13 amino acids. Germline V CDR1 and CDR2: SGHNT, YYREEE (reference sequence). V shed 3 bases and J 6 bases; nucleotides not matched to a gene: 2. CDR3 nucleotide sequence: TGTGCCAGCAGCTGGGGGACAGGGGCTGAAGCTTTCTTT. Translation: CASSWGTGAEAFF.

V gene TRBV29-1 combines with J gene TRBJ1-1; D is unclear. The CDR3 consists of 15 residues. CDR1 is SQVTM, CDR2 ANQGSEA, per germline. Trimming took 7 bases from V and 4 from J, leaving 22 bases between them. CDR3 sequence reads: CSALRGLGGGTEAFF. Written as DNA, the CDR3 is TGCAGCGCCCTGCGGGGTTTGGGAGGAGGCACTGAAGCTTTCTTT. Filled out from reference TRBV29-1 and TRBJ1-1, the complete variable domain reads SAVISQKPSRDICQRGTSLTIQCQVDSQVTMMFWYRQQPGQSLTLIATANQGSEATYESGFVIDKFPISRPNLTFSTLTVSNMSPEDSSIYLCSALRGLGGGTEAFFGQGTRLTVV.

The chain couples TRBV5-4 to TRBJ2-3; 9 bases are shared with TRBD2. Germline CDR1 SGHNT, CDR2 YYREEE (reference sequence). The V and J ends lost 0 bases and 6 bases, in that order; junction bases with no gene match: 8. The CDR3 runs 16 residues. The CDR3 sequence is CASSLVLAGAVDTQYF. DNA of the CDR3: TGTGCCAGCAGCTTGGTGTTAGCGGGAGCGGTTGATACGCAGTATTTT.

This clone was seen a handful of times. For the CDR3, the DNA is TGTGCCAGCAGCTTCTTTTACGAGCAGTACTTC. It encodes CASSFFYEQYF. The gene calls are TRBV5-6 and TRBJ2-7, with D unclear. Germline V gives CDR1 SGHDT, CDR2 YYEEEE. The CDR3 is 11 residues long. V was clipped by 2 bases and J by 4 bases, with 4 bases between them.

This chain connects TRBV15 to TRBJ2-3, with 15 bases matching TRBD2. J was trimmed by 2 bases and V by 4 bases; bases with no gene match: 16. Germline lookup yields CDR1 LNHNV and CDR2 YYDKDF (reference sequence). The CDR3 is 21 amino acids. The CDR3 sequence: CATSTIPGQGLAGGDTDTQYF. Written as DNA, the CDR3 is TGTGCCACCAGCACCATACCGGGACAGGGACTAGCGGGAGGAGACACAGATACGCAGTATTTT.

V gene TRBV5-5 combines with J gene TRBJ1-5, with D tentatively TRBD1 (6 bases). The germline CDR1 and CDR2 sequences are SGHKS and YYEKEE (reference sequence). The CDR3 extends over 19 amino acids. V gave up 5 bases and J gave up 1 base, with 25 bases separating them. The CDR3 sequence is CASSHGSRQGIWSNQPQHF. For the CDR3, the DNA is TGTGCCAGCAGTCATGGGAGTCGGCAGGGGATCTGGAGCAATCAGCCCCAGCATTTT.

Concerning this clone itself: Its ends do not fully match the called genes, so a read error is possible. The CDR3 DNA reads as TGTGCCAGCAGCCTAGAAACCGGGACAGGGGCAAACGAGCAGTACTTC. Translated, it gives CASSLETGTGANEQYF. J is TRBJ2-7 and V is TRBV11-2, with 10 bases lining up with TRBD1. The CDR3 has 16 amino acids. In germline, CDR1 is SGHAT, CDR2 FQNNGV. Variable domain in full (rest from reference TRBV11-2 and TRBJ2-7): EAGVAQSPRYKIIEKRQSVAFWCNPISGHATLYWYQQILGQGPKLLIQFQNNGVVDDSQLPKDRFSAERLKGVDSTLKIQPAKLEDSAVYLCASSLETGTGANEQYFGPGTRLTVT.

This clone is medium-sized. The rearrangement uses TRBV7-3 and TRBJ1-5, with 8 positions matching TRBD1. Germline lookup yields CDR1 SGHTA and CDR2 FQGTGA. J was trimmed by 10 bases and V by 5 bases; bases with no gene match: 10. The CDR3 is made up of 14 amino acids. The DNA of the CDR3 is TGTGCCAGCAGCCCTTGGGACAGGCGGAAACCCCAGCATTTT. Translated: CASSPWDRRKPQHF.

This clone was seen just once. V is TRBV5-4 and J is TRBJ2-7, with D possibly matching TRBD2 (6 bases). The V end lost 2 bases, the J end lost 2 bases, and 11 bases lay between the germline ends. The CDR3 is made up of 14 amino acids. Germline CDR1 reads SGHNT; CDR2 reads YYREEE (reference sequence). The chain's CDR3 is CASSFGRGTYEQYF. CDR3 coding DNA: TGTGCCAGCAGCTTTGGGCGGGGCACCTACGAGCAGTACTTC.

The J gene is TRBJ2-1, the V gene TRBV7-9; possible D gene TRBD2, 6 bases. The CDR3 contains 15 residues. V lost 5 bases to trimming and J lost 8 bases, with 19 bases between them. The germline V gene has CDR1 SEHNR and CDR2 FQNEAQ (reference sequence). The CDR3 DNA is TGTGCCAGCAGCCCGGGAGCCGCCTTAAAGCATGAGCAGTTCTTC. It encodes CASSPGAALKHEQFF.

The V and J genes are TRBV11-1 and TRBJ1-5; no firm D call. V lost 4 bases, J lost 9 bases, and 13 bases lay in between. The CDR3 contains 13 residues. Germline-derived CDR1 and CDR2 are SGHAT and FQDESV (reference sequence). The CDR3 protein is CASSSSPHRPQHF. CDR3 in DNA: TGTGCCAGCAGCTCCTCTCCACATCGGCCCCAGCATTTT.

The chain employs TRBV5-6 and TRBJ1-5, with TRBD1 identical over 11 bases. Germline assignment: CDR1 SGHDT and CDR2 YYEEEE. Trimming at V came to 2 bases and at J to 5 bases, leaving 3 bases not matched to a gene. CDR3 size: 15 residues. This CDR3 is CASSFGTGGYQPQHF. The CDR3 coding sequence is TGTGCCAGCAGCTTCGGGACAGGGGGGTATCAGCCCCAGCATTTT.

The V call is TRBV10-3, the J call TRBJ2-7; 8 bases agree with TRBD2. Germline CDR1 reads ENHRY; CDR2 reads SYGVKD. V lost 7 bases and J lost 11; bases outside the gene matches: 10. CDR3 length: 12 amino acids. The CDR3 DNA follows: TGTGCCATCATGGAGGCTAGCGGGCAAGAGTACTTC. Protein sequence: CAIMEASGQEYF.

This sequence joins TRBV25-1 and TRBJ2-1; the match to TRBD2 covers 13 bases. Germline V gene data show CDR1 as MGHDK and CDR2 as SYGVNS. The CDR3 has 15 amino acids. V lost 3 bases and J lost 9; bases outside the gene matches: 5. The CDR3 protein is CASSDTTSGRAEQFF. CDR3 coding DNA: TGTGCCAGCAGTGATACAACTAGCGGGAGGGCTGAGCAGTTCTTC.

The J gene is TRBJ1-2, the V gene TRBV7-8, with 8 bases that match TRBD1. The CDR3 contains 18 residues. V trimming: 4 bases; J trimming: 6 bases; junction bases outside the gene matches: 19. Per germline, CDR1 SGHVS and CDR2 FQNEAQ. The CDR3 DNA reads TGTGCCAGCAGCTCCCTGGGACAGGAATGGGGCCCGCGGGATGGCTACACCTTC. Its protein is CASSSLGQEWGPRDGYTF.

The chain joins TRBV9 to TRBJ1-3, with D maybe TRBD1 (6 bases). Germline-derived CDR1 and CDR2 are SGDLS and YYNGEE. The CDR3 covers 16 residues. The V end was cut by 4 bases, the J end by 2 bases, with 16 bases between. Here the CDR3 reads CASSLYPTGAGNTIYF. CDR3 bases: TGTGCCAGCAGCCTATACCCGACAGGTGCTGGAAACACCATATATTTT.

The chain uses TRBV5-4 and TRBJ1-2; possible D gene TRBD1, 5 bases. Germline-derived CDR1 and CDR2 are SGHNT and YYREEE (reference sequence). The CDR3 is 16 residues long. V dropped 4 bases and J dropped 5 bases, with 21 bases sitting between them. The CDR3 here is CASSLSIPGTGYGYTF. CDR3 coding DNA: TGTGCCAGCAGCCTGTCGATTCCGGGGACTGGGTATGGCTACACCTTC.

The genes are TRBV19 and TRBJ2-5, with D unclear. The J call may be wrong; the DNA end is better matched by TRBJ2-7. CDR3 size: 15 residues. Germline CDR1 and CDR2: LNHDA and SQIVND (reference sequence). This CDR3 is CASRSLRSRPYEQYF. CDR3 bases: TGTGCCAGTAGGTCTCTGAGGAGTCGCCCCTACGAGCAGTACTTC.

This clone was observed a single time. The chain uses TRBV7-2 and TRBJ1-2, with TRBD1 matching 8 bases. The CDR3 sequence is 15 residues long. The ends lost 4 bases at V and 3 bases at J; junction bases unmatched: 7. From germline, CDR1 is SGHTA and CDR2 FQGNSA. CDR3 sequence reads: CASSSARGQDYGYTF. DNA for the CDR3: TGTGCCAGCAGCTCCGCCCGGGGACAGGACTATGGCTACACCTTC.

This clone was detected only a few times. The chain couples TRBV7-2 to TRBJ2-1; 9 positions agree with TRBD2. Germline V lookup: CDR1 SGHTA, CDR2 FQGNSA. The CDR3 sequence is 16 residues long. Trimming took 3 bases from V and 0 from J; bases not matched to a gene: 3. This CDR3 reads CASSFRLAVSYNEQFF. The DNA for the CDR3 is TGTGCCAGCAGCTTTAGACTAGCGGTCTCCTACAATGAGCAGTTCTTC.

The chain recombines TRBV28 with TRBJ2-7, with 13 bases matching TRBD2. Germline CDR1 reads MDHEN; CDR2 reads SYDVKM. The V segment lost 3 bases and the J segment 1 base; nucleotides outside the gene matches: 12. This CDR3 region has 19 residues. The CDR3 DNA is TGTGCCAGCAGTTTGGCCCCTTGGACTAGCGGGAGTGTTTCCTACGAGCAGTACTTC. Translating it yields CASSLAPWTSGSVSYEQYF.

The gene calls are TRBV30 and TRBJ1-6; 9 bases map to TRBD1. In germline, CDR1 is GTSNPN, CDR2 SVGIG (reference sequence). Losses at the gene ends were 4 bases for V and 7 bases for J; bases not matched to a gene: 5. This CDR3 spans 14 amino acids. In nucleotides, the CDR3 is TGTGCCTGGAACCCGGACAGGGGAAATTCACCCCTCCACTTT. It specifies CAWNPDRGNSPLHF.

The V and J genes are TRBV5-4 and TRBJ2-3; 11 positions agree with TRBD2. The CDR3 is 16 residues long. Germline assignment: CDR1 SGHNT and CDR2 YYREEE (reference sequence). After removal of 4 bases from V and 6 bases from J, the junction contained 10 bases not matched to a gene. CDR3 sequence (DNA): TGTGCCAGCAGCGGTGGGACTAGCGGTCCGGGCGATACGCAGTATTTT. Protein sequence: CASSGGTSGPGDTQYF.

This rearrangement joins TRBV6-6 to TRBJ1-5; no firm D call. In germline, CDR1 is MNHNY, CDR2 SVGAGI (reference sequence). This CDR3 has 14 residues. V was shortened by 5 bases and J by 3 bases, with 11 bases between the two germline ends. This CDR3 reads CASSVPGYNQPQHF. The CDR3 DNA sequence: TGTGCCAGCAGTGTACCGGGGTACAATCAGCCCCAGCATTTT.